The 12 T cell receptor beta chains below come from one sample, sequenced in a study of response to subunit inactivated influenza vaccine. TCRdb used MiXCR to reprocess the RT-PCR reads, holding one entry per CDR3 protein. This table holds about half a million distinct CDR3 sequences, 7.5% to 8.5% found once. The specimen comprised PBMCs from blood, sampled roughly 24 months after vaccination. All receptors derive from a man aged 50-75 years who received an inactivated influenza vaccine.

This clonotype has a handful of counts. This chain's CDR3 is CSARDFAGRSYNEQFF. The CDR3 DNA sequence: TGCAGTGCTAGAGATTTCGCCGGGCGATCCTACAATGAGCAGTTCTTC. The chain is built from TRBV20-1 and TRBJ2-1; D remains ambiguous. Trimming stripped 0 bases from V and 1 base from J, with 13 bases between. This CDR3 comprises 16 residues. The germline CDR1 and CDR2 sequences are DFQATT and SNEGSKA (reference sequence).

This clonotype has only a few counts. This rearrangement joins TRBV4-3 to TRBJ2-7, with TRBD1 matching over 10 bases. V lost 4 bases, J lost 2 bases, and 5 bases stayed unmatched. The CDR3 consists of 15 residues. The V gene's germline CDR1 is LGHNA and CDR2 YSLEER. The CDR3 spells CASSRWGTGAYEQYF. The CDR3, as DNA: TGCGCCAGCAGCCGATGGGGGACAGGGGCCTACGAGCAGTACTTC.

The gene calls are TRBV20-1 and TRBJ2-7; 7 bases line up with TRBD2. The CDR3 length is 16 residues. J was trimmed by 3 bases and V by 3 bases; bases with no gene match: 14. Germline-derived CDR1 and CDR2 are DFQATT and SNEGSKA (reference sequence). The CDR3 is CSARGSPSGVGYEQYF. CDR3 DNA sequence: TGCAGTGCTAGGGGCAGTCCGAGCGGGGTAGGCTACGAGCAGTACTTC.

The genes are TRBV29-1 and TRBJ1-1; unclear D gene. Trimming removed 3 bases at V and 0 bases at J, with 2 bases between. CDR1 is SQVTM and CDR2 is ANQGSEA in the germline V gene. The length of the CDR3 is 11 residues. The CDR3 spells CSVEVNTEAFF. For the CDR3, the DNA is TGCAGCGTTGAGGTGAACACTGAAGCTTTCTTT.

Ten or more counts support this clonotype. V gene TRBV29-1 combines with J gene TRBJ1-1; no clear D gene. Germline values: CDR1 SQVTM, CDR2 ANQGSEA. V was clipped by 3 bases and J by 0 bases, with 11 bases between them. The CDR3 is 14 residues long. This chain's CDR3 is CSVEREDLNTEAFF. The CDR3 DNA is TGCAGCGTTGAGAGGGAGGACCTGAACACTGAAGCTTTCTTT. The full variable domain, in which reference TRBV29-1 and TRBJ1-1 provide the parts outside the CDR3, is SAVISQKPSRDICQRGTSLTIQCQVDSQVTMMFWYRQQPGQSLTLIATANQGSEATYESGFVIDKFPISRPNLTFSTLTVSNMSPEDSSIYLCSVEREDLNTEAFFGQGTRLTVV.

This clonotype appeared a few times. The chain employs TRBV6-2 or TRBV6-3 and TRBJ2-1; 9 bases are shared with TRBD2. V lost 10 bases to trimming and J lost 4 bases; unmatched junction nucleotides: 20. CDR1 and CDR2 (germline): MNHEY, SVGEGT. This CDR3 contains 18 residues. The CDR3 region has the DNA TGTGCCATCAAAGGGCCAAGCGGGGGGCGAACGATATACAATGAGCAGTTCTTC. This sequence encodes CAIKGPSGGRTIYNEQFF.

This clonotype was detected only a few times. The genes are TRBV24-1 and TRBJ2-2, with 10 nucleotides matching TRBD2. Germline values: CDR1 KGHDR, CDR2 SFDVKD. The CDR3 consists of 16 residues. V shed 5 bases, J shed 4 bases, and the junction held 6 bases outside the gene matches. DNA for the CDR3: TGTGCCACCAGTGGGCCTAGCGGGGGTGTCACCGGGGAGCTGTTTTTT. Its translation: CATSGPSGGVTGELFF.

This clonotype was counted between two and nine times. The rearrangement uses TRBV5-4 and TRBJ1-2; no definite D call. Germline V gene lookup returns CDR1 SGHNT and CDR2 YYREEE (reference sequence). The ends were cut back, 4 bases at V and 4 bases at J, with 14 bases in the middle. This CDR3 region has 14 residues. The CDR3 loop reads CASSLTSSGYGYTF. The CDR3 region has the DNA TGTGCCAGCAGCCTAACAAGTTCTGGCTATGGCTACACCTTC.

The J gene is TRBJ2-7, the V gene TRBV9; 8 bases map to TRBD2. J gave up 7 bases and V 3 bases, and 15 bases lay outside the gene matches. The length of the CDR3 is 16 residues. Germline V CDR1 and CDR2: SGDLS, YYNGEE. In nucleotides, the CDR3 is TGTGCCAGCAGCGCCTACAGCGGGAGTCTGCCGGGTGAGCAGTACTTC. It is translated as CASSAYSGSLPGEQYF.

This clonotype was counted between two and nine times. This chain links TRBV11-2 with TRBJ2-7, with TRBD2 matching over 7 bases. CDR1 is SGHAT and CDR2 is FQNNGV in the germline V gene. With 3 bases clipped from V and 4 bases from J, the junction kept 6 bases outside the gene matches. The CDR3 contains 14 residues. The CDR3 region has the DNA TGTGCCAGCAGCTTGACCGGGACTATATACGAGCAGTACTTC. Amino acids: CASSLTGTIYEQYF. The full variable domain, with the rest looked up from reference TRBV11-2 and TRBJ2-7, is EAGVAQSPRYKIIEKRQSVAFWCNPISGHATLYWYQQILGQGPKLLIQFQNNGVVDDSQLPKDRFSAERLKGVDSTLKIQPAKLEDSAVYLCASSLTGTIYEQYFGPGTRLTVT.

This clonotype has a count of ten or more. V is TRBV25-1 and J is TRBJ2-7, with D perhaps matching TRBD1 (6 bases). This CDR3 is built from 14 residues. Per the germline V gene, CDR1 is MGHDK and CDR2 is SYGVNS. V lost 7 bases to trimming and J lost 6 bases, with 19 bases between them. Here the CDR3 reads CASMRTVDLGEQYF. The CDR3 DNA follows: TGTGCCAGCATGAGGACAGTGGACCTCGGCGAGCAGTACTTC.

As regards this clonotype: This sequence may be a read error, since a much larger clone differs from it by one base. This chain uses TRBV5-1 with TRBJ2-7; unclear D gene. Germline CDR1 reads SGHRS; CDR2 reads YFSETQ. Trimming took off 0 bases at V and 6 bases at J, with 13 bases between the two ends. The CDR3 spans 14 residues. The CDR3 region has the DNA TGCGCCAGCAGCTTGGCTCAGGTGGCCAGCGAGCAGTACTTC. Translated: CASSLAQVASEQYF.